This T cell receptor (beta chain) was retrieved from a study of T cells expressing NK-cell markers. TCRdb reprocessed the 5' RACE reads, keeping one entry per CDR3 protein, no DNA. The sample includes about 260,000 distinct CDR3 sequences. The CDR3 has 13 residues. Germline V lookup: CDR1 ENHRY, CDR2 SYGVKD. Study-wide results and caveats: For 6 or 7 donors, the dominant NKG2C+ clonotypes made up roughly 1.0-7.5% of their CD8+ T cells. For a few donors, these clonotypes were likewise the leading ones in the CD3+CD56-NKG2C+ fraction.

A word on this clonotype: As yet, its antigen is unknown.

The source material was blood T cells: a sorted CD56 or NKG2C T cell subset, CD4+ or CD8+ T cells, or bulk PBMC T cells (not recorded which). The V call is TRBV10-3, the J call TRBJ2-1; TCRdb designates TRBD1, a call that cannot be tested without DNA. The sequence derives from a man aged 18 to 35 in good health. The CDR3 protein is CATKGTDYNEQFF.